This is a list of T cell receptor beta chains from one sample in a study of T cell repertoires in cytomegalovirus infection. MiXCR was run by TCRdb on the reads, yielding one entry per CDR3 protein. This sample has around 43,000 distinct CDR3 sequences, with approximately 20% found just once. Which antigens these TCRs recognize remains unknown. Sequencing was carried out using PBMCs, sequenced either directly or after in vitro stimulation (not recorded which). These receptors came from a human donor in good health (CMV status not recorded). Some clones in this sample may be carry-over from other donors' samples. The CDR3 runs from the conserved cysteine through the conserved F or W. The D gene is left open where the match is weak. Rows may omit the clone size; those that give it use once, few, many or a size class.

clone size,J gene,D gene,V gene,CDR3 protein,CDR3 DNA
many,TRBJ1-2,TRBD1,TRBV7-2,CASSLAGGEQGYTF,TGTGCCAGCAGCTTAGCAGGGGGCGAACAAGGCTACACCTTC
.,TRBJ2-1,.,TRBV2,CASSGLSYNEQFF,TGTGCCAGCTCGGGGTTATCCTACAATGAGCAGTTCTTC
many,TRBJ2-3,.,TRBV7-8,CASSSHETGGGTDTQYF,TGTGCCAGCAGCTCCCACGAGACAGGAGGGGGCACAGATACGCAGTATTTT
.,TRBJ2-2,.,TRBV18,CASSPSGGMDTGELFF,TGTGCCAGCTCACCATCTGGCGGGATGGACACCGGGGAGCTGTTTTTT
.,TRBJ2-5,.,TRBV12-3/TRBV12-4,CASSFGQGETQYF,TGTGCCAGCAGTTTCGGTCAGGGGGAGACCCAGTACTTC
many,TRBJ2-2,TRBD2,TRBV12-3/TRBV12-4,CASSPFSLVGRPVTGELFF,TGTGCCAGCAGTCCATTCTCTCTTGTCGGGAGGCCGGTCACCGGGGAGCTGTTTTTT
.,TRBJ2-3,.,TRBV5-4,CASSSGPRIGDTQYF,TGTGCCAGCAGCAGTGGACCAAGAATAGGAGATACGCAGTATTTT
.,TRBJ2-3,TRBD2,TRBV7-8,CASSSTSGLSTQYF,TGTGCCAGCAGCTCTACTAGCGGCCTGAGTACGCAGTATTTT
many,TRBJ2-4,.,TRBV2,CASRPTDEDIQYF,TGTGCCAGCAGACCCACAGACGAGGACATTCAGTACTTC
.,TRBJ2-5,TRBD2,TRBV11-2,CASSSSGGEPVETQYF,TGTGCCAGCAGCTCTAGCGGGGGCGAGCCGGTGGAGACCCAGTACTTC
.,TRBJ2-3,.,TRBV12-3/TRBV12-4,CASTGTTDTQYF,TGTGCCAGCACAGGGACCACAGATACGCAGTATTTT
.,TRBJ1-4,.,TRBV25-1,CASSLEVGNEKLFF,TGTGCCAGCAGTCTAGAGGTTGGTAATGAAAAACTGTTTTTT
.,TRBJ1-1,.,TRBV25-1,CASSDSSLAAASEAFF,TGTGCCAGCAGTGATTCCAGTTTAGCCGCGGCGTCTGAAGCTTTCTTT
many,TRBJ2-7,TRBD2,TRBV7-6,CASSLSSGPSYEQYF,TGTGCCAGCAGCTTATCTAGCGGCCCCTCCTACGAGCAGTACTTC
many,TRBJ1-1,.,TRBV19,CASSDVTDPARNEAFF,TGTGCCAGTAGCGACGTAACCGACCCCGCGCGGAATGAAGCTTTCTTT
.,TRBJ2-3,.,TRBV29-1,CSVEGHNTDTQYF,TGCAGCGTTGAAGGACACAACACAGATACGCAGTATTTT
.,TRBJ2-1,.,TRBV3-1,CASSQGRLPGAIYNEQFF,TGTGCCAGCAGCCAAGGAAGACTCCCAGGGGCGATATACAATGAGCAGTTCTTC
.,TRBJ2-5,.,TRBV29-1,CSVAPSKIETQYF,TGCAGCGTTGCCCCATCTAAAATCGAGACCCAGTACTTC
many,TRBJ2-4,TRBD2,TRBV20-1,CSAVAGATLAKNIQYF,TGCAGTGCTGTAGCGGGAGCGACCTTAGCCAAAAACATTCAGTACTTC
.,TRBJ2-6,.,TRBV27,CARSTGRLSGANVLTF,TGTGCCCGCTCAACGGGACGGCTCTCGGGGGCCAACGTCCTGACTTTC
.,TRBJ1-6,TRBD1,TRBV11-3,CASSATTGSNSPLHF,TGTGCCAGCAGCGCCACGACAGGGTCGAACTCACCCCTCCACTTT
many,TRBJ2-1,.,TRBV10-3,CAISEPPGQGGYNEQFF,TGTGCCATCAGTGAGCCTCCCGGGCAGGGCGGCTACAATGAGCAGTTCTTC
many,TRBJ2-3,.,TRBV12-3/TRBV12-4,CASRQVAANTQYF,TGTGCCAGCAGGCAGGTTGCGGCAAATACGCAGTATTTT
many,TRBJ2-2,.,TRBV7-2,CASSNQGAGELFF,TGTGCCAGCAGCAACCAGGGAGCCGGGGAGCTGTTTTTT
few,TRBJ1-4,.,TRBV10-1,CASSESFGEKLFF,TGCGCCAGCAGTGAGTCGTTCGGTGAAAAACTGTTTTTT
many,TRBJ2-1,TRBD2,TRBV6-1,CASKLAVTYNEQFF,TGTGCCAGCAAGCTAGCGGTTACTTACAATGAGCAGTTCTTC
.,TRBJ2-1,TRBD1,TRBV7-9,CASSQKNTGQAYNEQFF,TGTGCCAGCAGCCAAAAAAACACGGGACAGGCTTACAATGAGCAGTTCTTC
medium-sized,TRBJ2-2,TRBD2,TRBV27,CASSPRLAGELFF,TGTGCCAGCAGTCCGCGACTAGCTGGGGAGCTGTTTTTT
many,TRBJ2-3,TRBD2,TRBV7-2,CASRALAGGTDTQYF,TGTGCCAGCAGGGCCCTAGCGGGGGGGACAGATACGCAGTATTTT
.,TRBJ1-1,.,TRBV19,CASSQYSRAEAFF,TGTGCCAGTAGTCAATACTCAAGAGCTGAAGCTTTCTTT
many,TRBJ2-5,TRBD2,TRBV7-2,CASSANTGAGGPETQYF,TGTGCCAGCAGCGCAAATACTGGGGCGGGAGGGCCGGAGACCCAGTACTTC
few,TRBJ2-3,.,TRBV28,CASSSPPDLTDTQYF,TGTGCCAGCAGTTCACCCCCGGACTTAACAGATACGCAGTATTTT
.,TRBJ2-2,.,TRBV6-5,CASSLTETGELFF,TGTGCCAGCAGTTTGACAGAGACCGGGGAGCTGTTTTTT
.,TRBJ2-3,.,TRBV7-9,CASSSLGGLSNTDTQYF,TGTGCCAGCAGCTCCCTCGGGGGTCTATCTAACACAGATACGCAGTATTTT
.,TRBJ1-4,TRBD1,TRBV4-3,CASSQEVDRGLRSEKLFF,TGCGCCAGCAGCCAAGAGGTGGACAGGGGGCTTCGAAGTGAAAAACTGTTTTTT
many,TRBJ2-1,.,TRBV11-2,CASRRTPAYDEQFF,TGTGCCAGCAGACGGACCCCCGCGTACGATGAGCAGTTCTTC
few,TRBJ2-7,.,TRBV20-1,CSAGQARDEQYF,TGCAGTGCAGGCCAGGCCCGGGACGAGCAGTACTTC
many,TRBJ1-1,TRBD1,TRBV28,CASRELTGGGTEAFF,TGTGCCAGCAGGGAACTGACAGGGGGGGGGACTGAAGCTTTCTTT
.,TRBJ2-5,.,TRBV28,CASSLPQAGRQETQYF,TGTGCCAGCAGTTTACCACAGGCTGGGAGGCAAGAGACCCAGTACTTC
many,TRBJ1-4,.,TRBV7-2,CASSQNRVEKLFF,TGTGCCAGCAGCCAGAATCGAGTGGAAAAACTGTTTTTT
many,TRBJ2-7,TRBD2,TRBV7-6,CASSLWASGDSYEQYF,TGTGCCAGCAGCTTATGGGCTAGCGGGGACTCCTACGAGCAGTACTTC
many,TRBJ2-3,.,TRBV5-4,CASSLWGGGTDTQYF,TGTGCCAGCAGCTTGTGGGGCGGAGGCACAGATACGCAGTATTTT
few,TRBJ2-5,.,TRBV2,CASSERGSRQETQYF,TGTGCCAGCAGTGAACGGGGCTCTCGCCAAGAGACCCAGTACTTC
many,TRBJ2-7,.,TRBV27,CASSLRGGLSYEQYF,TGTGCCAGCAGTTTAAGAGGGGGGCTATCCTACGAGCAGTACTTC
few,TRBJ1-1,.,TRBV6-1,CASEPTTGRDEAFF,TGTGCCAGCGAACCGACGACCGGACGTGATGAAGCTTTCTTT
once,TRBJ2-1,.,TRBV24-1,CATGGEGIYNEQFF,TGTGCCACCGGAGGCGAGGGGATCTACAATGAGCAGTTCTTC
.,TRBJ1-3,TRBD1,TRBV29-1,CSVVGGDYGNTIYF,TGCAGCGTGGTAGGGGGCGATTACGGAAACACCATATATTTT
many,TRBJ2-5,TRBD2,TRBV6-1,CASSSGLAPLQETQYF,TGTGCCAGCAGTTCCGGACTAGCACCGCTCCAAGAGACCCAGTACTTC
few,TRBJ2-7,TRBD2,TRBV27,CASSILAGDLSYEQYF,TGTGCCAGCAGCATACTAGCGGGCGACCTCTCCTACGAGCAGTACTTC
medium-sized,TRBJ2-7,.,TRBV12-3/TRBV12-4,CASSDFYEQYF,TGTGCCAGCAGCGACTTCTACGAGCAGTACTTC
.,TRBJ2-5,.,TRBV5-4,CAGLYRGGSETQYF,TGTGCCGGGTTATACAGGGGGGGATCGGAGACCCAGTACTTC
few,TRBJ2-1,TRBD2,TRBV5-1,CASSPTGGGTYNEQFF,TGCGCCAGCAGCCCCACGGGCGGGGGGACCTACAATGAGCAGTTCTTC
.,TRBJ2-5,TRBD1,TRBV19,CASSPSGTGGSETQYF,TGTGCCAGTAGTCCCTCCGGGACAGGGGGCTCAGAGACCCAGTACTTC
many,TRBJ2-1,TRBD2,TRBV7-2,CASSKSVPGLADYSSYNEQFF,TGTGCCAGCAGCAAATCGGTTCCGGGACTAGCGGACTATAGCTCCTACAATGAGCAGTTCTTC
many,TRBJ1-3,.,TRBV7-2,CASSPGPDTIYF,TGTGCCAGCAGCCCAGGACCTGACACCATATATTTT
.,TRBJ1-1,.,TRBV7-2,CASSSSVGTEAFF,TGTGCCAGCAGCTCGTCGGTAGGGACTGAAGCTTTCTTT